The entry that follows covers one T cell receptor beta chain sequence. Antigen unknown. The germline gives CDR1 MNHEY, CDR2 SVGAGI. V lost 7 bases and J 7 bases, leaving 20 bases between the germline ends. This CDR3 region has 14 residues. The sample belongs to a study of OX40 agonist ivuxolimab in advanced cancers. Study-level information: Dose-escalation subjects each had hepatocellular carcinoma, melanoma, renal cell or head and neck cancer. At 82.7% male, the cohort had a mean age of 60 years, ranging from about 23 to 79. The study's findings and limits: Antigen targets of the expanded peripheral T cells went undetermined.

Profiled with immunoSEQ multiplex PCR; TCRdb holds only in-frame clones, not every one. The table includes about 54,000 clones, roughly four fifths detected once. This clonotype was obtained from an adult with an advanced solid tumor such as melanoma, head and neck, liver or kidney cancer. The V gene is TRBV6-5, the J gene TRBJ2-7; D possibly corresponds to TRBD1 (8 bases). The sample was CD4+ or CD8+ T cells sorted from blood, taken in a trial of the OX40 agonist ivuxolimab. The CDR3, as DNA: TGTGCCAGCATCAAAGCGGGACAGGTGAGGGAGCAGTACTTC. Encoded protein: CASIKAGQVREQYF.